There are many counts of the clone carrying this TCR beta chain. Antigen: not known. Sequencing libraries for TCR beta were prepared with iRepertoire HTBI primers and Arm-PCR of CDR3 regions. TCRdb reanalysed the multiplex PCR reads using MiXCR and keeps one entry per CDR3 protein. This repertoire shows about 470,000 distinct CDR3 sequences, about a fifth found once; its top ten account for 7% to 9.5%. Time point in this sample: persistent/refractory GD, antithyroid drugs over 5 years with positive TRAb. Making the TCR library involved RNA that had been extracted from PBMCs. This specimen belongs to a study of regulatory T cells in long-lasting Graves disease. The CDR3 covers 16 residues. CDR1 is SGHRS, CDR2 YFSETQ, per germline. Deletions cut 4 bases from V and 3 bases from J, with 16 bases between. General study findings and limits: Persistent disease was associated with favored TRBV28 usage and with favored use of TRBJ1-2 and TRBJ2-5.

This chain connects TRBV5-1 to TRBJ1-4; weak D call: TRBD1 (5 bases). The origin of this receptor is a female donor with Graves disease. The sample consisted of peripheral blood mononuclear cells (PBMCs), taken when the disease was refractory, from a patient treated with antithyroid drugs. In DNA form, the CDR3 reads TGCGCCAGCAGCGGAGGATCGGGGGGAGCTAATGAAAAACTGTTTTTT. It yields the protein CASSGGSGGANEKLFF. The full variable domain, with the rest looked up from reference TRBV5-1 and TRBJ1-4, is KAGVTQTPRYLIKTRGQQVTLSCSPISGHRSVSWYQQTPGQGLQFLFEYFSETQRNKGNFPGRFSGRQFSNSRSEMNVSTLELGDSALYLCASSGGSGGANEKLFFGSGTQLSVL.